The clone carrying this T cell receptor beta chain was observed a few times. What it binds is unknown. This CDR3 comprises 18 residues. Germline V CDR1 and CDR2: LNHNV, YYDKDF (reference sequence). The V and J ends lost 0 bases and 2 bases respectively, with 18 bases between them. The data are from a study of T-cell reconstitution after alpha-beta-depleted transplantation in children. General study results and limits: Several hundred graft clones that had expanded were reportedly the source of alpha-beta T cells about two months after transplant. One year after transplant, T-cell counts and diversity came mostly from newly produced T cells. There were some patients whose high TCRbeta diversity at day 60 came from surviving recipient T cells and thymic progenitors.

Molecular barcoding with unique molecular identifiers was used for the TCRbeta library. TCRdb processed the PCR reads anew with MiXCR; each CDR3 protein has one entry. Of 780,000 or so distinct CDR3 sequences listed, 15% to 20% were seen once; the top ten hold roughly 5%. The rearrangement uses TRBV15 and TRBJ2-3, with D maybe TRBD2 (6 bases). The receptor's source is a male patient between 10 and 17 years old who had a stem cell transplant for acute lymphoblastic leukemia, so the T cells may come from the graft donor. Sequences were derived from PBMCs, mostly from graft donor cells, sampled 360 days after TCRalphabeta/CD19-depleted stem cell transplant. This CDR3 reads CATSRDYGGGTFTDTQYF. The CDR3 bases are TGTGCCACCAGCAGAGATTACGGGGGAGGTACCTTCACAGATACGCAGTATTTT.